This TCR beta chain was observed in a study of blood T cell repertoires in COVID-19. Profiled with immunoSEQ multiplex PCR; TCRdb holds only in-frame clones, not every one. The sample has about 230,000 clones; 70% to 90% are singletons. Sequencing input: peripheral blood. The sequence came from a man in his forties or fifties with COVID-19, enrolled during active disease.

Here the CDR3 DNA reads TGTGCCTGGAAAAGTAGGGGTAGGGATTCACCCCTCCACTTT. Translated: CAWKSRGRDSPLHF. V gene TRBV30 combines with J gene TRBJ1-6; tentative D call: TRBD1 (5 bases). The germline V gene encodes CDR1 GTSNPN and CDR2 SVGIG (reference sequence). This CDR3 contains 14 residues. V lost 4 bases and J 8 bases, leaving 15 bases between the germline ends.